This TCR beta chain derives from a study of blood T cell repertoires in COVID-19 (TCRdb year 2020). Looking at the study overall: Samples from collaborators originated in the United States, Italy and Spain and spanned both the acute and convalescent phases of COVID-19. The prospective study material was composed of cDNA or gDNA derived from T cells, B-cell-depleted T cells, or PBMCs. The dataset comprised deeply sampled blood TCRbeta repertoires from subjects exposed to, actively infected with, or recovered from COVID-19. The repertoires were released in a freely available public database meant as a resource for research on the immune response to SARS-CoV-2. The samples were drawn from the first 160 participants of the ongoing ImmuneRACE study and from 1,254 subjects provided by 6 global collaborators. Nearly every sample came with metadata listing a de-identified subject ID, COVID-19 status, age in years and sex. Where HLA class I and class II types were available, the types were taken from metadata supplied by the sample provider, not from assay-based typing. Overall study outcomes, separate from this receptor: The amount of clinical and demographic metadata varied by source and participant and was provided uncurated.

Remarks on this clone: Its antigen is still unknown. No quality values exist for individual bases; no much larger clone is one base distant.

One collaborating source in Seattle enrolled patients while the patients were actively infected and followed the patients over time throughout the course of disease. Collaborating institutions collected whole blood in K2EDTA tubes following their own protocols. For TCRbeta analysis, collaborator samples were shipped as frozen whole blood, as isolated PBMCs, or as DNA extracted from either sample type. V is shortened by 0 bases, J by 0 bases, and the region joining them spans 9 bases. From the germline V gene (reference sequence), CDR1 is GTSNPN and CDR2 is SVGIG. The CDR3 holds 15 amino acids from the cysteine to the phenylalanine. The read is trimmed to its CDR3 DNA, 45 bases read in frame from base 1. TCRbeta CDR3 regions were amplified from genomic DNA by means of the immunoSEQ Assay, a bias-controlled multiplex PCR. The original pipeline was this. The number of nucleated cells in each sample was estimated by amplification of reference gene primers within the assay. Sequence reads were collapsed and filtered to measure the absolute abundance of every unique TCRbeta CDR3 rearrangement. For each sample, productive Simpson clonality was calculated as the square root of Simpson's diversity index across productive rearrangements. TCRdb took over this immuneACCESS table, retaining in-frame rearrangements with V and J assigned. Such tables are incomplete; in checked studies, under half of the missing clones stem from an unresolved V gene, and the remainder is unexplained. V, J and clone size reflect that table, while D and trimming were determined from the DNA. The sample includes around 460,000 clones, with 70% to 90% observed a single time. The ten top clones hold more than 0.7% of the sample.

The clonotype comes from a man younger than 35 with COVID-19, enrolled during active disease. Recombination linked TRBV30 to TRBJ1-3; no D segment can be confidently identified. The sample consisted of peripheral blood. The DNA reads as follows: TGTGCCTGGAGTGTGGGAGTAGCCTCTGGAAACACCATATATTTT. This translates into CAWSVGVASGNTIYF.